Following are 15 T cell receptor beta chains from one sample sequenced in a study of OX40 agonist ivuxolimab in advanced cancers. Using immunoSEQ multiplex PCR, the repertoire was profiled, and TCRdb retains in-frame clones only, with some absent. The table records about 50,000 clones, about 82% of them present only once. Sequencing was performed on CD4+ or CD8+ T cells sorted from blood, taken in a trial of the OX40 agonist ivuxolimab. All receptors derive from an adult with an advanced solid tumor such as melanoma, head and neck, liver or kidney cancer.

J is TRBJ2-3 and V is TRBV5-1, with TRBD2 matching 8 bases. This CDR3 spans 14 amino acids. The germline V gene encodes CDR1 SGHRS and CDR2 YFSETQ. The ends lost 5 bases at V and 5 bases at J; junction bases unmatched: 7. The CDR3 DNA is TGCGCCAGCAGACGGGGGGGCCGAGAAGATACGCAGTATTTT. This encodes CASRRGGREDTQYF.

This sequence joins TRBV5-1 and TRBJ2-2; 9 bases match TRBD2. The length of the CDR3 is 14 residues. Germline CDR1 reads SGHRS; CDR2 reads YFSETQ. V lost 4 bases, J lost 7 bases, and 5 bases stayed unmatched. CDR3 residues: CASSAIAGVGELFF. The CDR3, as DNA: TGCGCCAGCAGCGCTATAGCGGGGGTCGGGGAGCTGTTTTTT.

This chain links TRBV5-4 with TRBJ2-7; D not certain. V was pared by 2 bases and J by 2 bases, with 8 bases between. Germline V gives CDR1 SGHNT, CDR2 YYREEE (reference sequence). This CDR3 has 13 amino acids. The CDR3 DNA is TGTGCCAGCAGCTTACGAGGAACCTACGAGCAGTACTTC. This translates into CASSLRGTYEQYF.

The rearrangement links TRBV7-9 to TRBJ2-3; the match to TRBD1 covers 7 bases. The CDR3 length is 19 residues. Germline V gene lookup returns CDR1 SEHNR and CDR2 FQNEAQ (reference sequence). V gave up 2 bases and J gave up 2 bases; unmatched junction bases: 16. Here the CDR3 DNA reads TGTGCCAGCAGCTTAAAACGGGGCCGGACAGGCGTTCCCACAGATACGCAGTATTTT. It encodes CASSLKRGRTGVPTDTQYF.

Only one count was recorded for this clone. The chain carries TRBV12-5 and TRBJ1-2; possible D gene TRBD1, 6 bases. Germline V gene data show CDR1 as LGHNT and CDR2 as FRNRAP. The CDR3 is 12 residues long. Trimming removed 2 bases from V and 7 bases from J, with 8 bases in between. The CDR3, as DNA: TGTGCTAGTGGTTTGTCAGGGGCTGGCTACACCTTC. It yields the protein CASGLSGAGYTF.

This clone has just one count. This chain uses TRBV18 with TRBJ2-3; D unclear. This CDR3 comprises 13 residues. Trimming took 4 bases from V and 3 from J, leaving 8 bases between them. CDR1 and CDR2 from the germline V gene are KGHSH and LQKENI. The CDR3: CASSLARTDTQYF. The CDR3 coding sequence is TGTGCCAGCTCACTCGCCCGGACAGATACGCAGTATTTT. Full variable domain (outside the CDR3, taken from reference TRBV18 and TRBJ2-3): NAGVMQNPRHLVRRRGQEARLRCSPMKGHSHVYWYRQLPEEGLKFMVYLQKENIIDESGMPKERFSAEFPKEGPSILRIQQVVRGDSAAYFCASSLARTDTQYFGPGTRLTVL.

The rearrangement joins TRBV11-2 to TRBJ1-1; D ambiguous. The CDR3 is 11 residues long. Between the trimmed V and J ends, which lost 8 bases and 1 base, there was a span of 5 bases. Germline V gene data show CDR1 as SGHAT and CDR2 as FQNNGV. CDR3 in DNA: TGTGCCAGCGCGGGGAACACTGAAGCTTTCTTT. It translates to CASAGNTEAFF. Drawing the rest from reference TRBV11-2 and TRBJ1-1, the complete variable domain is EAGVAQSPRYKIIEKRQSVAFWCNPISGHATLYWYQQILGQGPKLLIQFQNNGVVDDSQLPKDRFSAERLKGVDSTLKIQPAKLEDSAVYLCASAGNTEAFFGQGTRLTVV.

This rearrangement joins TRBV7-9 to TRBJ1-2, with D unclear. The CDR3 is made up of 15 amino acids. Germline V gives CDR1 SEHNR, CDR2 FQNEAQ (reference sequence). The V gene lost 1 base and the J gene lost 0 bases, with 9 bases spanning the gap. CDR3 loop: CASSLGGVANYGYTF. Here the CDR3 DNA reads TGTGCCAGCAGCTTAGGGGGTGTAGCTAACTATGGCTACACCTTC.

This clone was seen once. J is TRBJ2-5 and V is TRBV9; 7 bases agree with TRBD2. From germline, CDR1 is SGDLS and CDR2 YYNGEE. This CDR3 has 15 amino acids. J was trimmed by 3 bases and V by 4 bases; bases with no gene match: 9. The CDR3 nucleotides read TGTGCCAGCAGCAAAGCGGGGTCTTTCAAAGAGACCCAGTACTTC. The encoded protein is CASSKAGSFKETQYF.

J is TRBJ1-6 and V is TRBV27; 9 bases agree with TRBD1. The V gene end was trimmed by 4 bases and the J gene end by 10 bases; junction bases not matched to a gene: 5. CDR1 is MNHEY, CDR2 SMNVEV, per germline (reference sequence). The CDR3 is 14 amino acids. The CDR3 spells CASSWDRVSSPLHF. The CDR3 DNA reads TGTGCCAGCAGTTGGGACAGGGTTAGCTCACCCCTCCACTTT.

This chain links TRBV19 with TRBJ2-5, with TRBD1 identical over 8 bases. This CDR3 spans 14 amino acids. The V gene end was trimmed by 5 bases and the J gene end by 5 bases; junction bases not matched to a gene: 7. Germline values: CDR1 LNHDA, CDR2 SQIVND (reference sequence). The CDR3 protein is CASSLTGAGETQYF. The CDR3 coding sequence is TGTGCCAGTAGTTTGACAGGGGCTGGGGAGACCCAGTACTTC.

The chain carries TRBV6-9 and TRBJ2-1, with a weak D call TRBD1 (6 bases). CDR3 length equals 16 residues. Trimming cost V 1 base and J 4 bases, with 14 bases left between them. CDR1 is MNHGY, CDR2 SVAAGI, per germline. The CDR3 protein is CASSYLYQGIYNEQFF. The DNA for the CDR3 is TGTGCCAGCAGTTATTTGTACCAGGGGATATACAATGAGCAGTTCTTC.

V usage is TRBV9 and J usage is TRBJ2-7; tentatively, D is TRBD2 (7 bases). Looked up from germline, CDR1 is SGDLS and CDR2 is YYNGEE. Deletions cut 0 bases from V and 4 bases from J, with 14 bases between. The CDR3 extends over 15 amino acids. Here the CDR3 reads CASSVGEGGYYEQYF. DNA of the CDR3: TGTGCCAGCAGCGTAGGAGAGGGGGGGTATTACGAGCAGTACTTC.

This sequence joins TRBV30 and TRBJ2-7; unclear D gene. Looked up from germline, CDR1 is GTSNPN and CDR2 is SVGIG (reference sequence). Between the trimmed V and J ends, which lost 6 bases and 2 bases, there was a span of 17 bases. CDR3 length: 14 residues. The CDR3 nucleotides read TGTGCCTGCCGCCTAGGGCCGGCTACCTACGAGCAGTACTTC. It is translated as CACRLGPATYEQYF.

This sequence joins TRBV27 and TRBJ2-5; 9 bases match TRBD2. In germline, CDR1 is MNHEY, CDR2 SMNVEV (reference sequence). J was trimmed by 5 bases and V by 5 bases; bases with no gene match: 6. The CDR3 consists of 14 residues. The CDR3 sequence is CASSALTSGETQYF. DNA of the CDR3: TGTGCCAGCAGTGCCCTAACTAGCGGGGAGACCCAGTACTTC.